This T cell receptor (beta chain) comes out of a study of T cells in Graves' hyperthyroidism and ophthalmopathy. The germline CDR1 and CDR2 sequences are GTSNPN and SVGIG (reference sequence). CDR3 length: 13 amino acids. Trimming removed 5 bases from V and 11 bases from J, with 18 bases in between. Amplified TCR beta CDR3 regions came from RNA transcripts. Researchers ran a first-round RT-PCR on the TCR CDR3 using the HTBI primer set. TCRdb reprocessed the multiplex PCR reads via MiXCR and lists one record per CDR3 protein. The sample has roughly 200,000 distinct CDR3 sequences, about 15% seen once; the top ten hold roughly 49%.

The chain carries TRBV30 and TRBJ1-4; possibly TRBD1 for D (6 bases). The sequence derives from a woman aged 45-60 years with Graves' hyperthyroidism. Sequencing was done on a sample of blood. CDR3 coding DNA: TGTGCCTGGCAGATACCGACAGGACGGAAACTGTTTTTT. Translation: CAWQIPTGRKLFF.